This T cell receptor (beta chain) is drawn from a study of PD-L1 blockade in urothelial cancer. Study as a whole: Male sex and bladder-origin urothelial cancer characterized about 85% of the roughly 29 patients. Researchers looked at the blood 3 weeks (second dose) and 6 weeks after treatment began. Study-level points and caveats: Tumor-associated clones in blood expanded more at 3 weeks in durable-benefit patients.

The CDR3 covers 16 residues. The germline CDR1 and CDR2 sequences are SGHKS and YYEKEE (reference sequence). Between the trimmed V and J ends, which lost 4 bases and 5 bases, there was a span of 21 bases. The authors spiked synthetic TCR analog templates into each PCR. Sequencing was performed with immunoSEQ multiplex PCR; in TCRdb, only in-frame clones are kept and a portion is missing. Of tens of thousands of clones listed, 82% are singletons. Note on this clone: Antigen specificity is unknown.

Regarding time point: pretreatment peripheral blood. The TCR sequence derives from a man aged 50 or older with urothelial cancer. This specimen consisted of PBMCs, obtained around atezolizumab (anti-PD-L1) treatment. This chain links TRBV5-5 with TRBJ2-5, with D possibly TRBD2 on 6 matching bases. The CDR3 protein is CASSPRAGPRTETQYF. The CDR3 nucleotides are TGTGCCAGCAGCCCCCGGGCGGGGCCAAGGACTGAGACCCAGTACTTC.